Each of the 31 T cell receptor beta chains below was sequenced from the same sample in a study of early T cells in non-severe SARS-CoV-2 infection. Each CDR3 protein gets one entry after TCRdb re-called the 5' RACE reads with MiXCR. The table has some 55,000 distinct CDR3 sequences, about 12% seen once; the top ten hold about 2.5%. The starting material was whole blood, obtained at baseline. The receptors derive from an adult who was a healthcare worker with PCR-confirmed SARS-CoV-2 infection or an uninfected control (not recorded which).

This clonotype has more than one count but fewer than ten. The J gene is TRBJ2-1, the V gene TRBV7-2; D is possibly TRBD2 (5 bases). This CDR3 is 14 amino acids long. V was trimmed by 6 bases and J by 4 bases, leaving 13 bases between them. Germline V lookup: CDR1 SGHTA, CDR2 FQGNSA. CDR3 amino acids: CASRAVLAYNEQFF. In nucleotides, the CDR3 is TGTGCCAGCAGAGCGGTTCTGGCTTACAATGAGCAGTTCTTC.

The chain combines TRBV28 with TRBJ1-5; 8 nucleotides align to TRBD1. Germline V gene sequence: CDR1 MDHEN, CDR2 SYDVKM. V trimming: 5 bases; J trimming: 6 bases; junction bases outside the gene matches: 12. The CDR3 spans 16 residues. This CDR3 is CASSPSDRGGGQPQHF. The CDR3 DNA is TGTGCCAGCAGTCCCTCAGACAGGGGCGGAGGTCAGCCCCAGCATTTT.

The CDR3 DNA reads as TGTGCCAGCAGCTTAGGGGCGGATAGCGGGGGCTTGGGCGAGCAGTACTTC. This sequence encodes CASSLGADSGGLGEQYF. V is TRBV7-8 and J is TRBJ2-7, with TRBD2 matching over 9 bases. The CDR3 totals 17 residues. The V and J ends lost 1 base and 6 bases, in that order; junction bases with no gene match: 13. CDR1 and CDR2 from the germline V gene are SGHVS and FQNEAQ.

As regards this clonotype: A read error is possible here, since a much larger clone lies one base away. The chain joins TRBV11-2 to TRBJ2-2; D is unresolved. The germline CDR1 and CDR2 sequences are SGHAT and FQNNGV. The V end lost 5 bases, the J end lost 3 bases, and 4 bases lay between the germline ends. The CDR3 totals 12 residues. This chain's CDR3 is CASSRDTGELFF. The CDR3, as DNA: TGTGCCAGCAGCCGGGACACCGGGGAGCTGTTTTTT.

This clonotype appeared many times. Here the CDR3 reads CASSDNDARDSYRAKNIQYF. The CDR3 nucleotides read TGTGCCAGCAGCGATAACGATGCGAGAGACAGCTATCGAGCCAAAAACATTCAGTACTTC. The chain combines TRBV9 with TRBJ2-4; possible D gene TRBD1, 5 bases. The CDR3 has 20 amino acids. With 3 bases removed from V and 0 bases from J, the gap between germline ends came to 25 bases. CDR1 is SGDLS and CDR2 is YYNGEE in the germline V gene. The entire variable domain, with the rest obtained from reference TRBV9 and TRBJ2-4, is as follows: DSGVTQTPKHLITATGQRVTLRCSPRSGDLSVYWYQQSLDQGLQFLIQYYNGEERAKGNILERFSAQQFPDLHSELNLSSLELGDSALYFCASSDNDARDSYRAKNIQYFGAGTRLSVL.

This clonotype showed up just a few times. The chain combines TRBV7-2 with TRBJ2-2, with a possible D match to TRBD2 (5 bases). CDR1 and CDR2 from the germline V gene are SGHTA and FQGNSA. The CDR3 extends over 18 amino acids. The germline V and J ends were trimmed by 5 bases and 3 bases, with 22 bases remaining between them. CDR3 sequence (DNA): TGTGCCAGCAGCCCGCAGAGGGCTAGCCGGGTCTACACCGGGGAGCTGTTTTTT. Protein product: CASSPQRASRVYTGELFF.

This clonotype turned up a few times. The CDR3 loop reads CASSPTGGAWDTQYF. As DNA, the CDR3 is TGTGCCAGCAGCCCGACAGGGGGCGCTTGGGATACGCAGTATTTT. The gene calls are TRBV11-2 and TRBJ2-3; 10 bases line up with TRBD1. The ends lost 5 bases at V and 6 bases at J; junction bases unmatched: 8. The CDR3 covers 15 residues. Germline V lookup: CDR1 SGHAT, CDR2 FQNNGV.

This clonotype was observed a few times. The gene calls are TRBV28 and TRBJ2-1; perhaps TRBD2 as D (6 bases). CDR3 length: 15 amino acids. CDR1 is MDHEN, CDR2 SYDVKM, per germline. Trimming left V 5 bases short and J 6 bases short, with 17 bases between. The CDR3 sequence is CASSGISGSGNEQFF. The CDR3 DNA is TGTGCCAGCAGTGGGATTAGCGGATCCGGCAATGAGCAGTTCTTC.

V usage is TRBV11-2 and J usage is TRBJ2-3, with 7 bases that match TRBD1. CDR1 and CDR2 from the germline V gene are SGHAT and FQNNGV. This CDR3 has 14 residues. V dropped 4 bases and J dropped 4; count of bases not matched to a gene: 5. In DNA form, the CDR3 reads TGTGCCAGCAGCTCTACGACAGGGTCAGATACGCAGTATTTT. Its translation: CASSSTTGSDTQYF. Full variable domain (outside the CDR3, taken from reference TRBV11-2 and TRBJ2-3): EAGVAQSPRYKIIEKRQSVAFWCNPISGHATLYWYQQILGQGPKLLIQFQNNGVVDDSQLPKDRFSAERLKGVDSTLKIQPAKLEDSAVYLCASSSTTGSDTQYFGPGTRLTVL.

The V and J genes are TRBV9 and TRBJ2-7, with D perhaps TRBD2 (7 bases). CDR3 length: 14 amino acids. From germline, CDR1 is SGDLS and CDR2 YYNGEE. The V end was cut by 4 bases, the J end by 2 bases, with 13 bases between. The chain's CDR3 is CASSSTGGPYEQYF. The CDR3 coding sequence is TGTGCCAGCAGCTCAACCGGGGGGCCCTACGAGCAGTACTTC.

The rearrangement links TRBV7-3 to TRBJ2-3, with 7 nucleotides matching TRBD2. This CDR3 has 16 amino acids. Germline V gives CDR1 SGHTA, CDR2 FQGTGA. V dropped 5 bases and J dropped 0; count of bases not matched to a gene: 8. Here the CDR3 reads CASSHKGGRSTDTQYF. The CDR3 DNA follows: TGTGCCAGCAGCCATAAAGGCGGGAGAAGCACAGATACGCAGTATTTT.

The chain has TRBV10-3 and TRBJ1-5, with unresolved D. The CDR3 is 17 residues long. In germline, CDR1 is ENHRY, CDR2 SYGVKD. Between the trimmed V and J ends, which lost 3 bases and 0 bases, there was a span of 15 bases. The CDR3 bases are TGTGCCATCAGTGATGGAAAGGGCCAGACTAGCAATCAGCCCCAGCATTTT. This sequence encodes CAISDGKGQTSNQPQHF.

This clonotype was recorded many times. The rearrangement links TRBV12-3 or TRBV12-4 to TRBJ2-7; TRBD2 matches 10 bases. The CDR3 runs to 16 residues. The V segment lost 6 bases and the J segment 1 base; nucleotides outside the gene matches: 9. The CDR3 coding sequence is TGTGCCAGCAGAAGGACTAGCGGCGATCCGTCCTACGAGCAGTACTTC. Translation: CASRRTSGDPSYEQYF.

This chain connects TRBV11-2 to TRBJ1-1; D not resolved. V was trimmed by 8 bases and J by 1 base, leaving 14 bases between them. Germline loops: CDR1 SGHAT, CDR2 FQNNGV. CDR3 length: 14 residues. The CDR3 sequence is CASVVNLKNTEAFF. For the CDR3, the DNA is TGTGCCAGCGTCGTTAATTTGAAGAACACTGAAGCTTTCTTT.

This clonotype was seen a handful of times. The rearrangement links TRBV28 to TRBJ1-6, with TRBD1 matching 7 bases. CDR1 is MDHEN and CDR2 is SYDVKM in the germline V gene. The CDR3 has 14 amino acids. V lost 1 base to trimming and J lost 13 bases; unmatched junction nucleotides: 7. This CDR3 reads CASSLSTGSRPLHF. The CDR3 DNA is TGTGCCAGCAGTTTATCGACAGGGTCCAGGCCCCTCCACTTT.

This clonotype was counted ten times or more. The CDR3 nucleotides are TGTGCCAGCCGCCTGATTGTTGCAACTAATGAAAAACTGTTTTTT. Translation: CASRLIVATNEKLFF. V gene TRBV6-1 combines with J gene TRBJ1-4; D is ambiguous. Trimming removed 8 bases at V and 0 bases at J, with 13 bases between. Germline assignment: CDR1 MNHNS and CDR2 SASEGT. CDR3 length: 15 amino acids.

This clonotype came up a few times. The V and J genes are TRBV5-3 and TRBJ2-2, with TRBD2 matching 7 bases. TRBV5-3 is annotated as an ORF whose role is uncertain. V lost 10 bases to trimming and J lost 1 base; unmatched junction nucleotides: 4. The CDR3 has 13 residues. CDR3 DNA sequence: TGTGCCGGCAGCGGGAAGAACACCGGGGAGCTGTTTTTT. As protein: CAGSGKNTGELFF.

The count of this clonotype is one. This chain links TRBV10-3 with TRBJ2-3; 8 bases map to TRBD2. The CDR3 length is 15 residues. V lost 8 bases, J lost 2 bases, and 9 bases stayed unmatched. Germline V gene lookup returns CDR1 ENHRY and CDR2 SYGVKD. The chain's CDR3 is CAIWALGGATDTQYF. The CDR3 DNA follows: TGTGCCATCTGGGCCCTCGGGGGGGCCACAGATACGCAGTATTTT.

V gene TRBV14 combines with J gene TRBJ2-7; a weak D match, TRBD1 (5 bases). Germline lookup yields CDR1 SGHDN and CDR2 FVKESK. Trimming shortened V by 4 bases and J by 2 bases, and 12 bases separated the two germline ends. The CDR3 contains 14 residues. CDR3 nucleotide sequence: TGTGCCAGCAGCCGTGGACACTTTCCCTACGAGCAGTACTTC. Protein sequence: CASSRGHFPYEQYF.

This clonotype was observed a handful of times. This sequence joins TRBV12-3 or TRBV12-4 and TRBJ1-1; D not certain. The length of the CDR3 is 12 residues. Trimming shortened V by 7 bases and J by 8 bases, and 14 bases separated the two germline ends. CDR3 in amino acids: CASTFYPGEAFF. The CDR3 DNA reads as TGTGCCAGCACTTTCTACCCGGGAGAAGCTTTCTTT.

This clonotype was seen more than once but under ten times. The genes are TRBV6-5 and TRBJ1-2; 11 nucleotides agree with TRBD1. CDR3 size: 16 residues. Germline V lookup: CDR1 MNHEY, CDR2 SVGAGI. With 4 bases clipped from V and 8 bases from J, the junction kept 12 bases outside the gene matches. CDR3 in DNA: TGTGCCAGCAGTTTACGCTTGGGGACAGGGGGTCTGGGCTACACCTTC. Its protein is CASSLRLGTGGLGYTF.

This clonotype was counted only a few times. The genes are TRBV28 and TRBJ1-5, with 8 bases matching TRBD1. Losses at the gene ends were 2 bases for V and 4 bases for J; bases not matched to a gene: 13. Germline V CDR1 and CDR2: MDHEN, SYDVKM. CDR3 length: 18 residues. CDR3 protein: CASSLRELLTGANQPQHF. CDR3 DNA: TGTGCCAGCAGTTTAAGGGAGCTCCTGACAGGGGCGAATCAGCCCCAGCATTTT.

This clonotype was seen a handful of times. This chain uses TRBV7-2 with TRBJ2-3; 8 bases map to TRBD2. Germline loops: CDR1 SGHTA, CDR2 FQGNSA. The CDR3 runs 15 residues. The J segment lost 2 bases and the V segment lost 5 bases, leaving 6 bases of the junction unmatched. The CDR3, as DNA: TGTGCCAGCAGCACACTAGCGGAGTACACAGATACGCAGTATTTT. It codes for CASSTLAEYTDTQYF.

This chain connects TRBV27 to TRBJ2-1; 7 bases are a match to TRBD1. The J segment lost 14 bases and the V segment lost 4 bases, leaving 8 bases of the junction unmatched. The CDR3 loop spans 12 amino acids. Germline V gene lookup returns CDR1 MNHEY and CDR2 SMNVEV (reference sequence). The DNA for the CDR3 is TGTGCCAGCAGTTCACAACAGGGGAAGGAGTTCTTC. This encodes CASSSQQGKEFF.

This clonotype was seen more than once but under ten times. The CDR3 reads CASSLVEYSNQPQHF. CDR3 DNA: TGTGCCAGCAGCTTGGTAGAATATAGCAATCAGCCCCAGCATTTT. The rearrangement joins TRBV5-5 to TRBJ1-5; D gene uncertain. Trimming left V 0 bases short and J 0 bases short, with 7 bases between. CDR1 is SGHKS and CDR2 is YYEKEE in the germline V gene (reference sequence). The CDR3 runs to 15 residues.

The chain joins TRBV7-2 to TRBJ2-5; TRBD2 matches 13 bases. Losses at the gene ends were 5 bases for V and 2 bases for J; bases not matched to a gene: 5. The CDR3 spans 16 residues. Germline loops: CDR1 SGHTA, CDR2 FQGNSA. As DNA, the CDR3 is TGTGCCAGCAGCCCCCAGGGACTAGCGGGACAAGAGACCCAGTACTTC. Translating it yields CASSPQGLAGQETQYF.

The sample holds a few counts of this clonotype. The rearrangement uses TRBV4-3 and TRBJ2-1; D is undetermined. Trimming took 3 bases from V and 2 from J, leaving 14 bases between them. The CDR3 length is 16 residues. Germline lookup yields CDR1 LGHNA and CDR2 YSLEER. The CDR3 DNA follows: TGCGCCAGCAGCCAGGTAGCCTCTCCCCCCTACAATGAGCAGTTCTTC. Protein sequence: CASSQVASPPYNEQFF.

This clonotype occurred many times. The chain employs TRBV20-1 and TRBJ2-1; weak D call: TRBD2 (5 bases). The V end lost 3 bases, the J end lost 3 bases, and 12 bases lay between the germline ends. The germline CDR1 and CDR2 sequences are DFQATT and SNEGSKA (reference sequence). This CDR3 comprises 14 residues. The CDR3 region is CSASRGSSYNEQFF. The CDR3, as DNA: TGCAGTGCTAGCCGAGGGAGTAGCTACAATGAGCAGTTCTTC.

This clonotype was seen more than once but under ten times. The gene calls are TRBV5-1 and TRBJ2-3; unclear D gene. The CDR3 sequence is 14 residues long. The V gene lost 6 bases and the J gene lost 1 base, with 12 bases spanning the gap. The V gene's germline CDR1 is SGHRS and CDR2 YFSETQ. CDR3 coding DNA: TGCGCCAGCACCCTGGGCGCAGGCACAGATACGCAGTATTTT. Translating it yields CASTLGAGTDTQYF.

This clonotype showed up just a few times. This chain connects TRBV7-6 to TRBJ1-1; TRBD1 aligns across 7 bases. Germline trimming cut 5 bases from V and 11 bases from J; bases unmatched to any gene: 17. This CDR3 is built from 15 residues. Germline V gene data show CDR1 as SGHVS and CDR2 as FNYEAQ. For the CDR3, the DNA is TGTGCCAGCAGCGCGGAGTTAGGGGGCGCCCAGACGGCTTTCTTT. As protein: CASSAELGGAQTAFF.

This clonotype was observed a handful of times. The rearrangement uses TRBV7-2 and TRBJ2-3; D call uncertain. CDR1 and CDR2 (germline): SGHTA, FQGNSA. This CDR3 region has 14 residues. V lost 2 bases to trimming and J lost 5 bases, with 11 bases between them. The DNA for the CDR3 is TGTGCCAGCAGCTTACGAGGCAGCCGAGATACGCAGTATTTT. Encoded protein: CASSLRGSRDTQYF.